This T cell receptor (beta chain) was obtained from a study of T cells in Graves' hyperthyroidism and ophthalmopathy. Overall study results and limits: It was a median around seven months before onset that the model predicted ophthalmopathy.

This clonotype was seen a few times. Its target is not known. Lactation, pregnancy, other autoimmune disease or uncontrolled infection led to exclusion of patients. Amplified TCR beta CDR3 regions came from RNA transcripts. The TCR CDR3 first-round RT-PCR relied on the HTBI primer set. TCRdb called the multiplex PCR reads again in MiXCR, with one record for every CDR3 protein. The sample has 600,000 to 700,000 distinct CDR3 sequences, roughly 14% seen once. Germline V gene data show CDR1 as GTSNPN and CDR2 as SVGIG (reference sequence). Germline trimming cut 2 bases from V and 2 bases from J; bases unmatched to any gene: 4. This CDR3 has 14 amino acids.

V gene TRBV30 combines with J gene TRBJ2-7; the match to TRBD2 covers 9 bases. The clonotype comes from a woman aged 40 to 49 with Graves' ophthalmopathy. The sequenced sample was blood. The CDR3 sequence is CAWSWGGRAYEQYF. The CDR3 DNA follows: TGTGCCTGGAGTTGGGGCGGGAGGGCCTACGAGCAGTACTTC.